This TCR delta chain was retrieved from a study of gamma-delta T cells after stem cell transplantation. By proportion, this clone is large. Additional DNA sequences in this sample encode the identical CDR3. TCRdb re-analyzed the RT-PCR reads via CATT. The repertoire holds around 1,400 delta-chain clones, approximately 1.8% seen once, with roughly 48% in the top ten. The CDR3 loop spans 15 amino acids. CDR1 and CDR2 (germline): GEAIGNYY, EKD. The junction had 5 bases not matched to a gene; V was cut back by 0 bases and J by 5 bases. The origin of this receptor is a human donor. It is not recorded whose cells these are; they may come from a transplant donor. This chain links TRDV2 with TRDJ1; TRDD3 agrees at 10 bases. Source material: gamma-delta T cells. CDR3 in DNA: TGTGCCTGTGACACCGTGGGGGATACAACGGATAAACTCATCTTT. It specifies CACDTVGDTTDKLIF.